This TCR beta chain originates from a study of shared clonotypes between healthy human individuals. About the study: Researchers assigned three CD4 naive, three CD4 memory, two CD8 naive and one CD8 memory plate to each donor.

The germline CDR1 and CDR2 sequences are MNHEY and SVGAGI. V shed 6 bases and J 8 bases; nucleotides not matched to a gene: 9. CDR3 length equals 14 residues. Study conclusions and caveats: Larger richness was generally estimated for naive than memory subsets.

A remark on this clone: Antigen unknown.

Authors' data handling: Quality scores were absent from the junction-only immunoSEQ sequences, so filtering differed. TCRdb keeps only in-frame clones here, not all; method: immunoSEQ multiplex PCR. V, J and clone size are taken as reported in that table, and D and trimming were inferred from the DNA itself. The table shows approximately 2.3 million clones, with more than 80% occurring only once. This clonotype originated in a man aged 18 to 29 in good health. Some clones in this sample may be carry-over from other donors' samples. The V gene is TRBV6-5, the J gene TRBJ1-4; 7 nucleotides align to TRBD1. The specimen sequenced was naive CD4+ T cells from PBMCs. Subset: CD45RA+ positively selected. CDR3 sequence: CASRQTGPGEKLFF. In DNA form, the CDR3 reads TGTGCCAGCAGACAGACAGGGCCGGGGGAAAAACTGTTTTTT.